What follows is one TCR beta chain and its context. Its antigen remains unknown. This sample was included in a study of cytomegalovirus exposure and HLA in healthy donors. Study in general: The same platform used for the approximately 670 first-cohort repertoires was also used for the 100 to 150 validation repertoires, as a later analysis reported. Findings of the study overall: TCR clusters originating in the first cohort tended to co-occur in the 120 validation repertoires, according to a later analysis. Cytomegalovirus status was reportedly diagnosed by the classifier with high sensitivity and specificity. Among TCR beta chains, those listed as cytomegalovirus-associated numbered some 170.

The germline gives CDR1 SEHNR, CDR2 FQNEAQ (reference sequence). V was pared by 1 base and J by 3 bases, with 18 bases between. The CDR3 contains 17 residues. The method was immunoSEQ multiplex PCR; TCRdb's version includes in-frame clones alone and lacks a portion of them. The sample has around 140,000 clones, 75% to 90% seen once. The sequence came from a woman in her late teens or twenties in good health and CMV-seronegative. The V call is TRBV7-9, the J call TRBJ1-2; D perhaps matches TRBD1 (5 bases). Material: PBMCs. CDR3: CASSLEGTGGSHYGYTF. In DNA form, the CDR3 reads TGTGCCAGCAGCTTAGAGGGGACTGGGGGGTCCCACTATGGCTACACCTTC.